The text below deals with one T cell receptor (beta chain). Trimming removed 1 base from V and 4 bases from J, with 4 bases in between. The germline CDR1 and CDR2 sequences are MGHDK and SYGVNS. The CDR3 spans 12 residues. This record comes from a study of CD8 T cells in Susac syndrome. An amount of RNA that ranged from roughly 0.5 to 1 ug was reverse transcribed with random hexamers. One entry per CDR3 protein results from TCRdb running MiXCR on the immunoSEQ multiplex PCR reads. The sample holds more than 150,000 distinct CDR3 sequences, 90% to 97% seen once. Sequenced material: CD4+ T cells from PBMCs. The chain employs TRBV25-1 and TRBJ2-5; D gene unclear. The clonotype originates from a human donor with Susac syndrome. CDR3 coding DNA: TGTGCCAGCAGTGAATCCTTAGAGACCCAGTACTTC. Protein product: CASSESLETQYF.